What follows describes a single TCR beta chain. CDR1 is LGHNA and CDR2 is YSLEER in the germline V gene. With 0 bases removed from V and 5 bases from J, the gap between germline ends came to 13 bases. The CDR3 extends over 15 amino acids. The data stem from a study of multiple sclerosis patients with progressive multifocal leukoencephalopathy. This was a survey-level run. Some clones are missing from TCRdb's copy, which holds only in-frame ones; the method was immunoSEQ multiplex PCR. The sample carries tens of thousands of clones, approximately 85% recorded once. Noted time point: time of PML onset. PML in natalizumab-treated patients developed after between roughly 16 and 56 months of natalizumab therapy.

This receptor was identified in a woman aged 30 to 39 with progressive multifocal leukoencephalopathy. The V call is TRBV4-3, the J call TRBJ1-1; D unclear. Source: PBMCs, taken from a patient treated with natalizumab. The CDR3 loop reads CASSQDGSGRTEAFF. The CDR3 coding sequence is TGCGCCAGCAGCCAAGATGGGTCCGGAAGGACTGAAGCTTTCTTT.